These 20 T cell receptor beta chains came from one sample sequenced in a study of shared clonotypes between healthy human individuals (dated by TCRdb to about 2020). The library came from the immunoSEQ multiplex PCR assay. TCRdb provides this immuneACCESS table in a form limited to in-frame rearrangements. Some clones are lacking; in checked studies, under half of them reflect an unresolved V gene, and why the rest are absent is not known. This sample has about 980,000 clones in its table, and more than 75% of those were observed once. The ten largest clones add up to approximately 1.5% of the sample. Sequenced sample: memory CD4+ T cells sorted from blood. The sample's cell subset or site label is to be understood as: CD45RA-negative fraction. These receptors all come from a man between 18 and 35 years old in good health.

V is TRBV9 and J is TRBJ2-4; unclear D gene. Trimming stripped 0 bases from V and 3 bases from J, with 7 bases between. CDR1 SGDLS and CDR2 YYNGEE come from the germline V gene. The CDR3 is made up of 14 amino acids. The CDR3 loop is CASSVGGVKNIQYF. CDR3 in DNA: TGTGCCAGCAGCGTAGGTGGAGTCAAAAACATTCAGTACTTC.

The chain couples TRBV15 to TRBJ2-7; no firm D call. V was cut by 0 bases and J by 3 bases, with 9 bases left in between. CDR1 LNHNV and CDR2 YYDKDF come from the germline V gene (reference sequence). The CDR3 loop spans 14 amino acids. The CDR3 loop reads CATSRDYGNYEQYF. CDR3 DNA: TGTGCCACCAGCAGAGATTATGGCAACTACGAGCAGTACTTC.

Written as DNA, the CDR3 is TGTGCCAGCAGCGTCGGTACTAGCCTCGATACGCAGTATTTT. Protein product: CASSVGTSLDTQYF. The chain joins TRBV9 to TRBJ2-3; D possibly corresponds to TRBD2 (6 bases). The CDR3 contains 14 residues. V was shortened by 2 bases and J by 6 bases, with 13 bases between the two germline ends. The germline CDR1 and CDR2 sequences are SGDLS and YYNGEE. Supplemented by reference TRBV9 and TRBJ2-3, the full variable domain reads DSGVTQTPKHLITATGQRVTLRCSPRSGDLSVYWYQQSLDQGLQFLIQYYNGEERAKGNILERFSAQQFPDLHSELNLSSLELGDSALYFCASSVGTSLDTQYFGPGTRLTVL.

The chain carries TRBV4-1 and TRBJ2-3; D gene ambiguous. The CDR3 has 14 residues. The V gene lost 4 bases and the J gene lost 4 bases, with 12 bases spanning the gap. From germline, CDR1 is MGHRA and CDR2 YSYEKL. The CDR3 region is CASSPNLASDTQYF. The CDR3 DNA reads TGCGCCAGCAGCCCTAACTTAGCTTCAGATACGCAGTATTTT.

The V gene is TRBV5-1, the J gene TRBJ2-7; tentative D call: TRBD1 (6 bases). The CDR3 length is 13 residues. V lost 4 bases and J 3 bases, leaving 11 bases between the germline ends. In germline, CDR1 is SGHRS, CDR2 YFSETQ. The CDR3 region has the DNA TGCGCCAGCAGCCCTTGGACAGACTACGAGCAGTACTTC. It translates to CASSPWTDYEQYF.

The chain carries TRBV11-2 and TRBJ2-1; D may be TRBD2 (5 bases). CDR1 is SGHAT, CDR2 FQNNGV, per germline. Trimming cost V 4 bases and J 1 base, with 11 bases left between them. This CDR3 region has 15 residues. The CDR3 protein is CASSSNSGSYNEQFF. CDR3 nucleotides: TGTGCCAGCAGCTCAAACAGCGGTTCCTACAATGAGCAGTTCTTC. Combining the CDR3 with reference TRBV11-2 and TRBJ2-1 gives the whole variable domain EAGVAQSPRYKIIEKRQSVAFWCNPISGHATLYWYQQILGQGPKLLIQFQNNGVVDDSQLPKDRFSAERLKGVDSTLKIQPAKLEDSAVYLCASSSNSGSYNEQFFGPGTRLTVL.

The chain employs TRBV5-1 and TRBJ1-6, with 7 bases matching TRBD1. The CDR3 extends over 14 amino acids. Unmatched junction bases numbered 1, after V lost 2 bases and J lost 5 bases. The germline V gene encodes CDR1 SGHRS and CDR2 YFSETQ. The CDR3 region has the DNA TGCGCCAGCAGCTTCGGGACAGATAATTCACCCCTCCACTTT. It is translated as CASSFGTDNSPLHF.

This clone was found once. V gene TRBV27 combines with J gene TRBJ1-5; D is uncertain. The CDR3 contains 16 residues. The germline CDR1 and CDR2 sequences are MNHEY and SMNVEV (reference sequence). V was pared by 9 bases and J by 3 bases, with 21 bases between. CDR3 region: CARVFGSLPNNQPQHF. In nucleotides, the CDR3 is TGTGCCAGGGTTTTTGGCTCACTCCCCAACAATCAGCCCCAGCATTTT.

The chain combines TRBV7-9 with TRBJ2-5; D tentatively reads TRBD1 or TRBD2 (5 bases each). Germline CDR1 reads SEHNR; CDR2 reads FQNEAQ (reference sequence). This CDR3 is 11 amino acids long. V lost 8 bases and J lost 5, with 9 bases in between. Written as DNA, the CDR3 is TGTGCCAGCGGGACGGTGGAGACCCAGTACTTC. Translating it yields CASGTVETQYF. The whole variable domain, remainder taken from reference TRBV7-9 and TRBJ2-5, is DTGVSQNPRHKITKRGQNVTFRCDPISEHNRLYWYRQTLGQGPEFLTYFQNEAQLEKSRLLSDRFSAERPKGSFSTLEIQRTEQGDSAMYLCASGTVETQYFGPGTRLLVL.

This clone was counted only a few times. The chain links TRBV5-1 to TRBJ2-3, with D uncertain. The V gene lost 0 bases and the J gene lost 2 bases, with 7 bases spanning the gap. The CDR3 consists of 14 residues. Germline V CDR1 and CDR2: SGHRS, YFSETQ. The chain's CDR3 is CASSLVPATDTQYF. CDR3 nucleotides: TGCGCCAGCAGCTTGGTTCCAGCCACAGATACGCAGTATTTT.

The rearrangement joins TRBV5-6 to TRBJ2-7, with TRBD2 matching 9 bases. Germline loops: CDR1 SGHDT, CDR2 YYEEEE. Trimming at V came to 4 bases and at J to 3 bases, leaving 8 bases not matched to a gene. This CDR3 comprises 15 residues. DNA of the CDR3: TGTGCCAGCAGCGGAAGCGGGGGGCTGATCTACGAGCAGTACTTC. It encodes CASSGSGGLIYEQYF.

CDR3 amino acids: CASNLRAYEQYF. The CDR3 bases are TGTGCCAGCAACCTACGAGCCTACGAGCAGTACTTC. The J gene is TRBJ2-7, the V gene TRBV2; D ambiguous. Trimming cost V 7 bases and J 2 bases, with 9 bases left between them. This CDR3 contains 12 residues. CDR1 and CDR2 (germline): SNHLY, FYNNEI.

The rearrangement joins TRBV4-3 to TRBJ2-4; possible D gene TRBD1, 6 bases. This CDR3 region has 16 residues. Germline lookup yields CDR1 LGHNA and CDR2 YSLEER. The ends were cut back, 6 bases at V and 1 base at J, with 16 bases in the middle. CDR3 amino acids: CASSPSSQGAKNIQYF. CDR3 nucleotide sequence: TGCGCCAGCAGTCCTAGTTCGCAGGGGGCCAAAAACATTCAGTACTTC.

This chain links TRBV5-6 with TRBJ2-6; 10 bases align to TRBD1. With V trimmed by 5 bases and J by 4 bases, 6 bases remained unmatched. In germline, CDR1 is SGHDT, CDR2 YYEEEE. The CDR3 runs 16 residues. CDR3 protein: CASRKTGGAGANVLTF. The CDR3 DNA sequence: TGTGCCAGCAGAAAGACAGGGGGCGCCGGGGCCAACGTCCTGACTTTC.

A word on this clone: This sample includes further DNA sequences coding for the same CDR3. CDR3 region: CASSREGNYEQYF. The CDR3 coding sequence is TGCGCCAGCAGCAGGGAGGGAAACTACGAGCAGTACTTC. The chain joins TRBV5-1 to TRBJ2-7, with 7 bases matching TRBD2. After removal of 4 bases from V and 3 bases from J, the junction contained 4 bases not matched to a gene. Germline loops: CDR1 SGHRS, CDR2 YFSETQ. CDR3 length: 13 amino acids. The variable domain in full, completed from reference TRBV5-1 and TRBJ2-7, reads KAGVTQTPRYLIKTRGQQVTLSCSPISGHRSVSWYQQTPGQGLQFLFEYFSETQRNKGNFPGRFSGRQFSNSRSEMNVSTLELGDSALYLCASSREGNYEQYFGPGTRLTVT.

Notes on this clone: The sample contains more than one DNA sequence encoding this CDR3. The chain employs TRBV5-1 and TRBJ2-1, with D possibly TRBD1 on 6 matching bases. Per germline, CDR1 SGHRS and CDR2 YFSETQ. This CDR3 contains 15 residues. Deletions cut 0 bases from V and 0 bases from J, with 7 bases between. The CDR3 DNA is TGCGCCAGCAGCTTGGGACAGGTCTCCTACAATGAGCAGTTCTTC. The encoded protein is CASSLGQVSYNEQFF.

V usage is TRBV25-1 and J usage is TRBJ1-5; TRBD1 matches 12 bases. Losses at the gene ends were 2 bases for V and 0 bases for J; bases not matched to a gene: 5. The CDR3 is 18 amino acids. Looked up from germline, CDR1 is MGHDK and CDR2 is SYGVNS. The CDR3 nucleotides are TGTGCCAGCAGTGAAGGGACAGGGGGCGACCCTAGCAATCAGCCCCAGCATTTT. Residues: CASSEGTGGDPSNQPQHF.

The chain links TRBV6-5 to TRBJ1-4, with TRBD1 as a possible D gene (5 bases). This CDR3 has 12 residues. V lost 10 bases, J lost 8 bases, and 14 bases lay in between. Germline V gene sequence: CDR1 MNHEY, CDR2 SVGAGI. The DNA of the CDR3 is TGTGCCACCGGGGACCCCTGGGAAAAACTGTTTTTT. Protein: CATGDPWEKLFF.

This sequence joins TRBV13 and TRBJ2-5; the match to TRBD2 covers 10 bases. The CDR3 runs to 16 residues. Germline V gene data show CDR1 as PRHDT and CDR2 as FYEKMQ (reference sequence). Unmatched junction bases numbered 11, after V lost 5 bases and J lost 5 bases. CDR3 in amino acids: CASSTPQRGGEETQYF. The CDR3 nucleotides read TGTGCCAGCAGCACCCCCCAGCGGGGGGGCGAGGAGACCCAGTACTTC.

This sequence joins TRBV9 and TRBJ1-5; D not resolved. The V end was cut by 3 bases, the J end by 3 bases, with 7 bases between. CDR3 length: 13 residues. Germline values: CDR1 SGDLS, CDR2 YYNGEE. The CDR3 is CASSAGSNQPQHF. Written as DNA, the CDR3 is TGTGCCAGCAGCGCCGGGTCCAATCAGCCCCAGCATTTT.